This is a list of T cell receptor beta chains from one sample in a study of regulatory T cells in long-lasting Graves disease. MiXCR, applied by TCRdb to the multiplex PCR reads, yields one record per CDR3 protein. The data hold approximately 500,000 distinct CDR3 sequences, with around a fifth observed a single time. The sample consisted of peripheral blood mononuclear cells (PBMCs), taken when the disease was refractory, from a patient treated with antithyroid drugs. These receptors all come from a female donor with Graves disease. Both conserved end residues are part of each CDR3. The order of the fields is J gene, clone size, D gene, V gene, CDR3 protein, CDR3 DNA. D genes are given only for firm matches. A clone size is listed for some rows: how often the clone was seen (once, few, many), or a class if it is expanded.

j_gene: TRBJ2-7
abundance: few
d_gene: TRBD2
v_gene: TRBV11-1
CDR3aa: CASSSGSGRERTNEQYF
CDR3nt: TGTGCCAGCAGCTCTGGTAGCGGGAGAGAGAGGACGAACGAGCAGTACTTC

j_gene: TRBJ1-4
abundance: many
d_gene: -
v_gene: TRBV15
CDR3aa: CATSRDQDSTNEKLFF
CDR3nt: TGTGCCACCAGCAGAGATCAGGATTCAACTAATGAAAAACTGTTTTTT

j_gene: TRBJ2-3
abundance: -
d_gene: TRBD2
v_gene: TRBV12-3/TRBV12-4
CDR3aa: CASRTSGRSDTQYF
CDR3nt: TGTGCCAGCAGGACTAGCGGGAGGTCGGATACGCAGTATTTT

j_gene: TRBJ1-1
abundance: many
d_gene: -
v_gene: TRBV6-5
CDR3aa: CASSYSRGSTEAFF
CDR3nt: TGTGCCAGCAGTTACTCGCGGGGATCAACTGAAGCTTTCTTT

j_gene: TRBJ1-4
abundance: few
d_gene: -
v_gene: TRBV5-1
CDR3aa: CASSRAGDATNEKLFF
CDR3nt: TGCGCCAGCAGCCGCGCAGGAGATGCAACTAATGAAAAACTGTTTTTT

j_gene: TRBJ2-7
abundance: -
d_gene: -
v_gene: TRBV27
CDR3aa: CASSSGLGTRYEQYF
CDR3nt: TGTGCCAGCAGTTCGGGACTGGGTACAAGGTACGAGCAGTACTTC

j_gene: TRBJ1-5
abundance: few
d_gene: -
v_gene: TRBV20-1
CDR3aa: CSARKNSDGPQHF
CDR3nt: TGCAGTGCTAGAAAGAACTCTGATGGGCCCCAGCATTTT

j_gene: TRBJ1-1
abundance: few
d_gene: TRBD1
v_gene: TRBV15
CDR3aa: CATSPWTGDLMNTEAFF
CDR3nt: TGTGCCACCAGCCCCTGGACAGGGGACCTAATGAACACTGAAGCTTTCTTT

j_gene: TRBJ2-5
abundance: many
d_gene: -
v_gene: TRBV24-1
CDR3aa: CATSDWETQYF
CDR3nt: TGTGCCACCAGTGATTGGGAGACCCAGTACTTC

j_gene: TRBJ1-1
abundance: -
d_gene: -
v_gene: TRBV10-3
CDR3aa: CAIAGHNTEAFF
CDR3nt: TGTGCCATCGCGGGTCATAACACTGAAGCTTTCTTT

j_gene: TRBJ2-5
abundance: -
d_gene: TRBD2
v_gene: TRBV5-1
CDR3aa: CASSFSGGVQETQYF
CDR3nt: TGCGCCAGCAGCTTTAGCGGGGGGGTCCAAGAGACCCAGTACTTC

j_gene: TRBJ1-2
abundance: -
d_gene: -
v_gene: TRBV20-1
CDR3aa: CSAKRGEYGYTF
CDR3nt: TGCAGTGCTAAAAGGGGGGAGTATGGCTACACCTTC

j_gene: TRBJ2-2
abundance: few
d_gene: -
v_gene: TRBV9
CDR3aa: CASSPLGSIIGELFF
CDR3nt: TGTGCCAGCAGCCCCTTGGGCAGCATTATCGGGGAGCTGTTTTTT

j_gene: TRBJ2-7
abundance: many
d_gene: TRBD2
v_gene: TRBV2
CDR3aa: CASSAGLAGARTSYEQYF
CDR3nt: TGTGCCAGCAGCGCAGGACTAGCGGGAGCGCGTACCTCCTACGAGCAGTACTTC

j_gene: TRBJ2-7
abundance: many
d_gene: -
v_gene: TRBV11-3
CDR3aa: CASSFPLLYEQYF
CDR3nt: TGTGCCAGCAGCTTCCCACTACTCTACGAGCAGTACTTC

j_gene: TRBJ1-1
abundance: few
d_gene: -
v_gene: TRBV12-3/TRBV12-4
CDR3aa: CASSFSQTEASF
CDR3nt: TGTGCCAGCAGTTTCTCGCAAACTGAAGCTTCCTTT

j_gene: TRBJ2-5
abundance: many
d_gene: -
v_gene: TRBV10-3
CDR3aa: CAISDYAVGGPQETQYF
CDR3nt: TGTGCCATCAGTGATTATGCCGTTGGAGGGCCTCAAGAGACCCAGTACTTC

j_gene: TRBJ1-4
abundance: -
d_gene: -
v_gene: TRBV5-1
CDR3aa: CASSGGDLVFEKLFF
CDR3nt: TGCGCCAGCAGCGGTGGGGATTTGGTTTTTGAAAAACTGTTTTTT

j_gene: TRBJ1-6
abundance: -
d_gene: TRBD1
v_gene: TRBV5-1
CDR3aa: CASSVIPGQANSPLHF
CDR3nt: TGCGCCAGCAGCGTAATACCGGGACAGGCTAATTCACCCCTCCACTTT

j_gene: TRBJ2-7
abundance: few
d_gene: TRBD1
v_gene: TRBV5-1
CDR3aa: CASSLGQGTAEQYF
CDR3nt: TGCGCCAGCAGCTTGGGACAGGGGACGGCCGAGCAGTACTTC

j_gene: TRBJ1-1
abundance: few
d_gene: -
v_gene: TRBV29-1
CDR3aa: CSVRAHRVDEAFF
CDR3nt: TGCAGCGTTAGAGCCCACAGGGTAGATGAAGCTTTCTTT

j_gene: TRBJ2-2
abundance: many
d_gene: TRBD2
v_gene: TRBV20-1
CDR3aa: CSASSGIRTGELFF
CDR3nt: TGCAGTGCTAGTAGCGGGATTCGCACCGGGGAGCTGTTTTTT

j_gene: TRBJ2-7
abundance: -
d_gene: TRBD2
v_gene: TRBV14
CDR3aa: CASSPGLENEQYF
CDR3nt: TGTGCCAGCAGCCCCGGACTAGAAAACGAGCAGTACTTC

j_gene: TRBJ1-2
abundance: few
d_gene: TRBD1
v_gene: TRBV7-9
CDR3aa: CASSPRDSTYGYTF
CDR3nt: TGTGCCAGCAGCCCTCGGGACAGCACATATGGCTACACCTTC

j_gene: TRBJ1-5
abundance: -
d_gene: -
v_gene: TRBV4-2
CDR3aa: CASSQPGIQPQHF
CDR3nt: TGTGCCAGCAGCCAACCAGGAATCCAGCCCCAGCATTTT

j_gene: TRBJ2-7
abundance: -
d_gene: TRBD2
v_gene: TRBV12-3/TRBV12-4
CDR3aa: CASSGGGPGYEQYF
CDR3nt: TGTGCCTCTTCCGGGGGGGGCCCCGGCTACGAGCAGTACTTC

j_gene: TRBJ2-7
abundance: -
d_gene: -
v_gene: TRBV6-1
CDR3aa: CASATPLEDYEQYF
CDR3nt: TGTGCCAGCGCGACCCCGTTAGAAGACTACGAGCAGTACTTC

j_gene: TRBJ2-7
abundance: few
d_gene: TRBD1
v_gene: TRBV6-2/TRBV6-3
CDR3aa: CASMSGQGTNEQYF
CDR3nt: TGTGCCAGCATGTCGGGACAGGGTACCAACGAGCAGTACTTC

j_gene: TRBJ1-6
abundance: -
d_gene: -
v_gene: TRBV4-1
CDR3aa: CASSQPKEDRGSPLHF
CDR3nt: TGCGCCAGCAGCCAGCCCAAGGAGGACAGAGGCTCACCCCTCCACTTT

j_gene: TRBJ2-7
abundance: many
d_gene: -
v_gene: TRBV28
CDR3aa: CASSPQGRAGEQYF
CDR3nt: TGTGCCAGCAGTCCACAGGGTAGGGCGGGCGAGCAGTACTTC

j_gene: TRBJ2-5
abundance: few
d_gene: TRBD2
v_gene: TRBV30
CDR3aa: CAWDRLAGDQETQYF
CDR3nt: TGTGCCTGGGATCGACTAGCGGGGGACCAAGAGACCCAGTACTTC

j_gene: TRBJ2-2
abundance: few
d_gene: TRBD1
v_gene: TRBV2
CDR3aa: CASIGQDAGELFF
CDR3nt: TGTGCCAGCATCGGACAGGATGCCGGGGAGCTGTTTTTT

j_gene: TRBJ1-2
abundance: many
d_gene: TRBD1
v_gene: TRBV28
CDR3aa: CASRSPWGQGKGYTF
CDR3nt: TGTGCCAGCAGGTCCCCCTGGGGACAGGGAAAGGGCTACACCTTC

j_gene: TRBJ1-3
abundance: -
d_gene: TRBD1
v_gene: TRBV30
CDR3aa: CAGRQGVTSGNTIYF
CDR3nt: TGTGCCGGACGACAGGGGGTGACCTCTGGAAACACCATATATTTT

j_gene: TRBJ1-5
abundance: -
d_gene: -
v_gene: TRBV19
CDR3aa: CASSDTWTQPQHF
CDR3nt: TGTGCCAGTAGTGACACCTGGACCCAGCCCCAGCATTTT

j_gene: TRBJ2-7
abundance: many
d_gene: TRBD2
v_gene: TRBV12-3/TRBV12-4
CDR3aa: CASSTSGSSYEQYF
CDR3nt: TGTGCCAGCAGTACTAGCGGGAGCTCCTACGAGCAGTACTTC

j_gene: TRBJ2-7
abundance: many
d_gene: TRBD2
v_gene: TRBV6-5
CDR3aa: CASSYPLAGFGYEQYF
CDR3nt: TGTGCCAGCAGTTACCCATTAGCGGGATTTGGGTACGAGCAGTACTTC

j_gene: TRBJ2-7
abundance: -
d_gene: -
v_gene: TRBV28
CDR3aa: CASSPGADTYEQYF
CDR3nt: TGTGCCAGCTCACCCGGGGCCGATACCTACGAGCAGTACTTC

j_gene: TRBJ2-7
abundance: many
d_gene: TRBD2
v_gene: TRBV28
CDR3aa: CASSIAGVDSEEQYF
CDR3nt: TGTGCCAGCAGCATAGCGGGAGTGGATTCGGAAGAGCAGTACTTC

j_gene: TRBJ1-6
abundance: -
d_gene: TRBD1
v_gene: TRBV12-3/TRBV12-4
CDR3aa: CASSKDRTNSPLHF
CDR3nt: TGTGCCAGCAGTAAGGACAGGACTAATTCACCCCTCCACTTT

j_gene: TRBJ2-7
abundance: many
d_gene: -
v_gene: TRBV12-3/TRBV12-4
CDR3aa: CASRSGGMTAGASYEQYF
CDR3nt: TGTGCCAGCAGATCAGGGGGGATGACTGCGGGGGCGTCCTACGAGCAGTACTTC

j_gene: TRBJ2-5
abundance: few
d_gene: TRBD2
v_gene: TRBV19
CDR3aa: CASSHGLAGGPTMETQYF
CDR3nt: TGTGCCAGTAGTCACGGACTAGCGGGAGGGCCGACGATGGAGACCCAGTACTTC

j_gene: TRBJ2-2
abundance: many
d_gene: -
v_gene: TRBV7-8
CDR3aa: CASSLSEATGAGELFF
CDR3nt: TGTGCCAGCAGCTTATCAGAAGCGACCGGGGCCGGGGAGCTGTTTTTT

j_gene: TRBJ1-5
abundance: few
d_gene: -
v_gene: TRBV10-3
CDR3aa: CAISPDSYNQPQHF
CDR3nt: TGTGCCATCAGCCCCGACAGCTATAATCAGCCCCAGCATTTT

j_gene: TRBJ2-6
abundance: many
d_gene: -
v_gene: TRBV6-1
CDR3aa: CASSTGSGANVLTF
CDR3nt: TGTGCCAGTTCGACGGGCTCTGGGGCCAACGTCCTGACTTTC

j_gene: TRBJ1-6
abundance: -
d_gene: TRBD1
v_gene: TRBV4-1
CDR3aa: CASSQVGTGGSNSPLHF
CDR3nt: TGCGCCAGCAGCCAAGTAGGGACAGGGGGCAGTAATTCACCCCTCCACTTT

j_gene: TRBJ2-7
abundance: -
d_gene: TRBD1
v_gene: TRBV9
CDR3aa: CASSPQDRATYEQYF
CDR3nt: TGTGCCAGCAGCCCCCAGGACAGGGCCACCTACGAGCAGTACTTC

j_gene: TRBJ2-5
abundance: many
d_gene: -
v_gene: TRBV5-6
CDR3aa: CASSRAGYQETQYF
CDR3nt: TGTGCCAGCAGCCGAGCGGGTTACCAAGAGACCCAGTACTTC

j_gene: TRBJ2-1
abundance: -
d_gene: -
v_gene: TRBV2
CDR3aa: CASSEGREQFF
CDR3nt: TGTGCCAGCAGTGAAGGCCGTGAGCAGTTCTTC

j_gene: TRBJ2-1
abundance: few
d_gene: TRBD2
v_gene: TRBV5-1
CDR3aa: CASANGRAYNEQFF
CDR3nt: TGCGCCAGCGCCAACGGGAGGGCTTACAATGAGCAGTTCTTC

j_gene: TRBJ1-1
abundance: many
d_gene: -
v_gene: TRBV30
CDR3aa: CAWRLLNTEAFF
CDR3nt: TGTGCCTGGAGACTCCTGAACACTGAAGCTTTCTTT

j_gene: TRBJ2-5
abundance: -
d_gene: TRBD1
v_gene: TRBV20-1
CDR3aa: CSARDLDRGKKETQYF
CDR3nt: TGCAGTGCTAGAGATCTTGACAGGGGAAAGAAAGAGACCCAGTACTTC

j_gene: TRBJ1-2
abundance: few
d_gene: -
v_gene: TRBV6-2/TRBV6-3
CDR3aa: CAARTDNNYGYTF
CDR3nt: TGTGCCGCGAGGACAGACAACAACTATGGCTACACCTTC

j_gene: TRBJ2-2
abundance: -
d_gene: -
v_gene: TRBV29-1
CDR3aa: CSVEEGGTGELFF
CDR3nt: TGCAGCGTTGAGGAGGGGGGGACCGGGGAGCTGTTTTTT

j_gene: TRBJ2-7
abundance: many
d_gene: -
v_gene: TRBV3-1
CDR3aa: CASSQDTTGSYEQYF
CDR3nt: TGTGCCAGCAGCCAAGATACCACAGGTTCCTACGAGCAGTACTTC

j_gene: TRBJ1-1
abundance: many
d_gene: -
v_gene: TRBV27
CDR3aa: CASHWGVNTEAFF
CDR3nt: TGTGCCAGCCACTGGGGTGTGAACACTGAAGCTTTCTTT

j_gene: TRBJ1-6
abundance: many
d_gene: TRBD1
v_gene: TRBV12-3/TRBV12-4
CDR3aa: CASSLGRTGNSPLHF
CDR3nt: TGTGCCAGCAGTTTAGGTCGGACAGGGAACTCACCCCTCCACTTT